This T cell receptor beta chain was identified during a study of blood T cell repertoires in COVID-19. CDR1 is GTSNPN, CDR2 SVGIG, per germline (reference sequence). V lost 0 bases to trimming and J lost 5 bases; unmatched junction nucleotides: 4. The CDR3 totals 14 residues. TCRdb's table, derived via immunoSEQ multiplex PCR, lists solely in-frame clones and lacks some. This sample has about 100,000 clones, with roughly 82% found just once. This TCR was recovered from a man aged 55 to 69 with acute or convalescent COVID-19. Sequenced material: peripheral blood. The chain couples TRBV30 to TRBJ1-1; 9 bases map to TRBD1. The CDR3 DNA reads TGTGCCTGGAGTGTTGTCGACAGGGGGACTGAAGCTTTCTTT. This encodes CAWSVVDRGTEAFF.